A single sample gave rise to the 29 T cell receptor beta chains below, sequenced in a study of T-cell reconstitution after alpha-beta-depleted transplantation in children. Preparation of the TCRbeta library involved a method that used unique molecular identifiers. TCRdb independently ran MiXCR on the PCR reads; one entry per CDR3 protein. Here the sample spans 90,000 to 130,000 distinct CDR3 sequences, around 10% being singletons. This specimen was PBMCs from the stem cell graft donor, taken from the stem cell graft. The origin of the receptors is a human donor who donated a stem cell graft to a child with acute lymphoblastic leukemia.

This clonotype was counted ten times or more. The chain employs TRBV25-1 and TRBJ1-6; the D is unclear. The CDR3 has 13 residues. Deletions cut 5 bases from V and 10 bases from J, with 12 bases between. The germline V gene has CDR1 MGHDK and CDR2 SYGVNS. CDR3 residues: CASSLTEGSPLHF. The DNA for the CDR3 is TGTGCCAGCAGTTTGACGGAGGGATCACCCCTCCACTTT.

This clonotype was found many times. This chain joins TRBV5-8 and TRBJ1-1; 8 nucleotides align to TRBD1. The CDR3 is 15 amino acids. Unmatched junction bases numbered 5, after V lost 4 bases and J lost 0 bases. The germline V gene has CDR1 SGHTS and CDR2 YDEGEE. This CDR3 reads CASSLRTGMNTEAFF. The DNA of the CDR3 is TGTGCCAGCAGCCTCCGGACAGGGATGAACACTGAAGCTTTCTTT. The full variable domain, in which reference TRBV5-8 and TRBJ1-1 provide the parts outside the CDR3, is EAGVTQSPTHLIKTRGQQATLRCSPISGHTSVYWYQQALGLGLQFLLWYDEGEERNRGNFPPRFSGRQFPNYSSELNVNALELEDSALYLCASSLRTGMNTEAFFGQGTRLTVV.

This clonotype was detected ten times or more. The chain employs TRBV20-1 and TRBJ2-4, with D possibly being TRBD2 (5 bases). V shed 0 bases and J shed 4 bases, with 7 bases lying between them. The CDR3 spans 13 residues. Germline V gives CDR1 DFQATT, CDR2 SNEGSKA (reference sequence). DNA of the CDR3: TGCAGTGCTAGAGATTGGGAGAAAAACATTCAGTACTTC. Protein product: CSARDWEKNIQYF.

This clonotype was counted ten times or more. This CDR3 reads CASSFRDRAEKLFF. As DNA, the CDR3 is TGTGCCAGCAGCTTCCGGGACAGGGCTGAAAAACTGTTTTTT. The J gene is TRBJ1-4, the V gene TRBV21-1; TRBD1, as called in the table, went unchecked against the DNA. TRBV21-1 has pseudogene status. The CDR3 loop spans 14 amino acids.

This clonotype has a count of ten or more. CDR3 sequence: CATGDRGLTAFF. Written as DNA, the CDR3 is TGTGCCACCGGGGACAGGGGATTGACAGCTTTCTTT. The chain recombines TRBV7-9 with TRBJ1-1, with 10 nucleotides matching TRBD1. J was trimmed by 10 bases and V by 10 bases; bases with no gene match: 9. The CDR3 length is 12 residues. CDR1 and CDR2 (germline): SEHNR, FQNEAQ (reference sequence).

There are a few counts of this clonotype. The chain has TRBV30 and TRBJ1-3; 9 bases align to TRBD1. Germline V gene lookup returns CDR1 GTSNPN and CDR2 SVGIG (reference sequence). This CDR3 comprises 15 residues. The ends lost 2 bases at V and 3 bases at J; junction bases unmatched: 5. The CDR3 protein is CAWSYLGQGGNTIYF. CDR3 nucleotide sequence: TGTGCCTGGAGTTACCTGGGACAGGGTGGAAACACCATATATTTT.

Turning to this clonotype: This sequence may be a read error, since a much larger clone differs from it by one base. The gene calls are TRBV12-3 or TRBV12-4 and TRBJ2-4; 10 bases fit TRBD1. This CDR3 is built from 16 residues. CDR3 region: CASSPNPGQGLNSQYF. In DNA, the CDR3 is TGTGCCAGCAGTCCCAACCCGGGACAGGGGCTGAACAGTCAGTACTTC.

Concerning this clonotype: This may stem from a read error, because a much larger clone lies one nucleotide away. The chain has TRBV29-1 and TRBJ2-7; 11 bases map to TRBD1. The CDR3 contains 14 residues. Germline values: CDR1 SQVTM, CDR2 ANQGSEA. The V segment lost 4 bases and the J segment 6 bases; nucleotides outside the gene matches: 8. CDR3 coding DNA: TGCAGCGTTGTCATGCGGACAGGGGGCTGCGAGCAGTACTTC. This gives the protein CSVVMRTGGCEQYF.

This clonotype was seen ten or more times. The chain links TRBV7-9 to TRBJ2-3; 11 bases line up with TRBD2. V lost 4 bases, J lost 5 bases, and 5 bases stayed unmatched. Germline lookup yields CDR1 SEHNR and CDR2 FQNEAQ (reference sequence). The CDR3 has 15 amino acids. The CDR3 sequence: CASSSTSGVVDTQYF. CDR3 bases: TGTGCCAGCAGCTCGACTAGCGGGGTCGTAGATACGCAGTATTTT.

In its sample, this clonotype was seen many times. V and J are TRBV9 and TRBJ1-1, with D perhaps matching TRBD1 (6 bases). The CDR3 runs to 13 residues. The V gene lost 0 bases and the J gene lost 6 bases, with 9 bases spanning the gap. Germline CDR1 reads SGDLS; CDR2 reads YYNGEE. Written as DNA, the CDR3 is TGTGCCAGCAGCGTAGCGGGACACCCTGAAGCTTTCTTT. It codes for CASSVAGHPEAFF.

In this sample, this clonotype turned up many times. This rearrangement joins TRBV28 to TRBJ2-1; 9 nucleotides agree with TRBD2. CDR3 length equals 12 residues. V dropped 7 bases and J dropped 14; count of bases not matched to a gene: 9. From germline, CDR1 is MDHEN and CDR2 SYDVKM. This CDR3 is CASTAPGLAEFF. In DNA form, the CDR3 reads TGTGCCAGCACCGCCCCGGGACTAGCTGAGTTCTTC.

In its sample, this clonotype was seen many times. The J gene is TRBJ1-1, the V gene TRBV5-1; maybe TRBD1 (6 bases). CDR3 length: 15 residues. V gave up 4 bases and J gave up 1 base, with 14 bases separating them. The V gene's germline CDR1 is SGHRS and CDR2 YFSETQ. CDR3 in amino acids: CASSLTDRSNTEAFF. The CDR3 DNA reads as TGCGCCAGCAGCCTTACGGACAGATCGAACACTGAAGCTTTCTTT. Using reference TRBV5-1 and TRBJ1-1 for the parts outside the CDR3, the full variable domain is KAGVTQTPRYLIKTRGQQVTLSCSPISGHRSVSWYQQTPGQGLQFLFEYFSETQRNKGNFPGRFSGRQFSNSRSEMNVSTLELGDSALYLCASSLTDRSNTEAFFGQGTRLTVV.

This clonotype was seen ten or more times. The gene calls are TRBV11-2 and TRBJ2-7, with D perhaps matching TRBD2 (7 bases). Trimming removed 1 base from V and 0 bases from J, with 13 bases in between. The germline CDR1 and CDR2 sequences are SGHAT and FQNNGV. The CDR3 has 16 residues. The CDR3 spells CASSLVRGANSYEQYF. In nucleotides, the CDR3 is TGTGCCAGCAGCTTAGTTCGGGGGGCTAACTCCTACGAGCAGTACTTC.

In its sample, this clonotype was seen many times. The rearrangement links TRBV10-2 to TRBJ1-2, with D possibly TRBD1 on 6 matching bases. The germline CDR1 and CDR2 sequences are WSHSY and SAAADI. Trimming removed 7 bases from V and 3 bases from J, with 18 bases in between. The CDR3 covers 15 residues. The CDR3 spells CASTVWKRGDYGYTF. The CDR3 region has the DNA TGCGCCAGCACCGTGTGGAAGAGGGGGGACTATGGCTACACCTTC.

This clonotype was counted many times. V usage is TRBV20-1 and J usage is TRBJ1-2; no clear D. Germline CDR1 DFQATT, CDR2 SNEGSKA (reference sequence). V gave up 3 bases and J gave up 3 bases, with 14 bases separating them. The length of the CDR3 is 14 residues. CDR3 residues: CSARYPYRDYGYTF. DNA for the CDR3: TGCAGTGCTAGGTACCCCTACCGGGACTATGGCTACACCTTC.

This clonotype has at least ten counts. The CDR3 loop is CSVGGRARDTQYF. The CDR3 DNA sequence: TGCAGCGTTGGCGGGAGGGCCCGAGATACGCAGTATTTT. The J gene is TRBJ2-3, the V gene TRBV29-1; 9 bases match TRBD2. CDR3 length equals 13 residues. Germline CDR1 and CDR2: SQVTM and ANQGSEA. V was pared by 4 bases and J by 5 bases, with 4 bases of the junction left unmatched.

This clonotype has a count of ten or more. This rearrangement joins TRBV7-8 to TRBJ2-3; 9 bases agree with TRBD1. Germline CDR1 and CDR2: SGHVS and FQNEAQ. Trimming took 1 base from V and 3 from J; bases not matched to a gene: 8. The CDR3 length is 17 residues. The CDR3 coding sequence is TGTGCCAGCAGCTTAGATTTAACAGGGGGCGAAACAGATACGCAGTATTTT. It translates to CASSLDLTGGETDTQYF.

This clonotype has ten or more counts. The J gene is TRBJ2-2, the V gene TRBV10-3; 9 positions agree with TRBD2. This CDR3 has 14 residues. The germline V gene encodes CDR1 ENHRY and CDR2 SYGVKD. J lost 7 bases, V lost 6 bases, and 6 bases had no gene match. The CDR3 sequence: CAISVREGGGELFF. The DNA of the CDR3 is TGTGCCATCAGCGTGCGGGAGGGCGGCGGGGAGCTGTTTTTT.

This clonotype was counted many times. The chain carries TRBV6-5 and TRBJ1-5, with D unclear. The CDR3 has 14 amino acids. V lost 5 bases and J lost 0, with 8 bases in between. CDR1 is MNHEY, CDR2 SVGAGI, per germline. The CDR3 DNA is TGTGCCAGCAGTCCCCTGAATAGCAATCAGCCCCAGCATTTT. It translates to CASSPLNSNQPQHF.

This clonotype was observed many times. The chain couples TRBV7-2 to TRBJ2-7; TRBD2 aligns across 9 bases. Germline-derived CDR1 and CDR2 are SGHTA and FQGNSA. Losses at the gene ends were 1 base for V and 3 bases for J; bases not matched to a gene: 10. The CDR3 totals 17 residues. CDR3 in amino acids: CASSLGLAGRLIYEQYF. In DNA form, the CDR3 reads TGTGCCAGCAGCTTAGGGCTAGCGGGGCGACTAATCTACGAGCAGTACTTC.

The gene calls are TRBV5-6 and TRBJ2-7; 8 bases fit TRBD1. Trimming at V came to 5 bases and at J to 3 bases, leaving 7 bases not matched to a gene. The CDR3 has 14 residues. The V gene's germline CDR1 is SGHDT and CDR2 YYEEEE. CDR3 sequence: CASSLTGDVYEQYF. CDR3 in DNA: TGTGCCAGCAGTCTGACAGGGGACGTCTACGAGCAGTACTTC. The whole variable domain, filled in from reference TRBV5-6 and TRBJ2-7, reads DAGVTQSPTHLIKTRGQQVTLRCSPKSGHDTVSWYQQALGQGPQFIFQYYEEEERQRGNFPDRFSGHQFPNYSSELNVNALLLGDSALYLCASSLTGDVYEQYFGPGTRLTVT.

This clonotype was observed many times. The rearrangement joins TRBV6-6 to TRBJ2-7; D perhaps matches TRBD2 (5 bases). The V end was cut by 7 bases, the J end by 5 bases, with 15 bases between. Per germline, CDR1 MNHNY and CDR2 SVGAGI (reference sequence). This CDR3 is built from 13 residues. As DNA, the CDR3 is TGTGCCAGCACAATACCGGGGTCCAACGAGCAGTACTTC. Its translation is CASTIPGSNEQYF.

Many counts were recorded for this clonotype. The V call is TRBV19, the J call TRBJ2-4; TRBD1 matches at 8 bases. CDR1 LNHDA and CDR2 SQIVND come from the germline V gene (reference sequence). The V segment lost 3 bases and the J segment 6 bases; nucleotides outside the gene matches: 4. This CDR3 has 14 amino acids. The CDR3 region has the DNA TGTGCCAGTAGTATCCCAGGGGGCGGAAACATTCAGTACTTC. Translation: CASSIPGGGNIQYF. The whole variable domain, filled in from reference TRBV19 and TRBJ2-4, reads DGGITQSPKYLFRKEGQNVTLSCEQNLNHDAMYWYRQDPGQGLRLIYYSQIVNDFQKGDIAEGYSVSREKKESFPLTVTSAQKNPTAFYLCASSIPGGGNIQYFGAGTRLSVL.

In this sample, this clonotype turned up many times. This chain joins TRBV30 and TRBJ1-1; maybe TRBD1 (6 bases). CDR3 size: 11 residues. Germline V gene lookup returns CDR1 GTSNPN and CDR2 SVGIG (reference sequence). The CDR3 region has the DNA TGTGCTTTTGGGGGCAGGACTGAAGCTTTCTTT. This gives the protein CAFGGRTEAFF.

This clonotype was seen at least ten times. The CDR3 DNA reads TGCGCCAGCAGCGACACGGACAGGGGGCGAAGGGAGACCCAGTACTTC. Its protein product is CASSDTDRGRRETQYF. The gene calls are TRBV5-1 and TRBJ2-5, with 11 bases that match TRBD1. This CDR3 has 16 amino acids. Germline loops: CDR1 SGHRS, CDR2 YFSETQ. V lost 4 bases and J lost 5; bases outside the gene matches: 10.

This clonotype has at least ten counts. The CDR3 region is CASSLGQRNTEAFF. In nucleotides, the CDR3 is TGTGCCAGCAGTTTAGGACAGAGAAACACTGAAGCTTTCTTT. J is TRBJ1-1 and V is TRBV12-3 or TRBV12-4, with D possibly matching TRBD1 (5 bases). This CDR3 has 14 residues. V was cut by 1 base and J by 2 bases, with 8 bases left in between.

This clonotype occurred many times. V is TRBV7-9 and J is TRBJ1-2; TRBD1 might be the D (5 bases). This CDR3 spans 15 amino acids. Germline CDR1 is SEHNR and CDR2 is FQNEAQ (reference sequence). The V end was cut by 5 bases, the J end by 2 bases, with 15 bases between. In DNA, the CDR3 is TGTGCCAGCAGCCCCTCTGCTTGGGGGAACTATGGCTACACCTTC. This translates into CASSPSAWGNYGYTF.

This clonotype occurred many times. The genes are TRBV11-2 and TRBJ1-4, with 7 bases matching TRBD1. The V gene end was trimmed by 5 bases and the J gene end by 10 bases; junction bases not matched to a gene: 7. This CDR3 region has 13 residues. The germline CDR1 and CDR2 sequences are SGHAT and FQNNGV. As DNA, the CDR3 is TGTGCCAGCAGCGCCGGGACAGCCAGAAAACTGTTTTTT. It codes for CASSAGTARKLFF.

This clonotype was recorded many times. The CDR3 sequence is CSASGLAGDLYQETQYF. The DNA for the CDR3 is TGCAGTGCTTCGGGACTAGCGGGGGACCTGTACCAAGAGACCCAGTACTTC. The rearrangement joins TRBV20-1 to TRBJ2-5; 14 nucleotides align to TRBD2. With V trimmed by 5 bases and J by 0 bases, 8 bases remained unmatched. The CDR3 totals 17 residues. Germline CDR1 DFQATT, CDR2 SNEGSKA (reference sequence).